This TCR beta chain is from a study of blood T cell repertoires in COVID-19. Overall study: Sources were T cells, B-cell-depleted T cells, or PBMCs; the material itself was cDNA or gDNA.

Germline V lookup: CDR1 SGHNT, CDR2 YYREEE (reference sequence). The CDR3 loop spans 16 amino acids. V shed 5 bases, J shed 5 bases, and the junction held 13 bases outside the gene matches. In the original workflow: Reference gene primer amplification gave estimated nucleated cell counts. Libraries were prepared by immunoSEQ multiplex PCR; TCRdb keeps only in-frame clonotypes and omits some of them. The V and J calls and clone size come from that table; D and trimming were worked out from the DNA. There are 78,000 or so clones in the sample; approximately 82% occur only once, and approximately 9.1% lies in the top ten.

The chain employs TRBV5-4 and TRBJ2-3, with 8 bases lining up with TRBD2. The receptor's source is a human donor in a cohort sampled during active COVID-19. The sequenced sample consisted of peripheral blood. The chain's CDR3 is CASRLSGGAIGDTQYF. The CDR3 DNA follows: TGTGCCAGCAGACTGAGCGGGGGAGCCATAGGAGATACGCAGTATTTT.